This TCR beta chain is from a study of blood T cell repertoires in COVID-19. Assay used: immunoSEQ multiplex PCR; TCRdb lists only in-frame clones, some missing. The repertoire holds tens of thousands of clones, with around 85% as singletons. Germline V gene data show CDR1 as SGHRS and CDR2 as YFSETQ. This CDR3 spans 18 amino acids. V lost 0 bases and J lost 1; bases outside the gene matches: 9. The chain employs TRBV5-1 and TRBJ2-3, with 9 positions matching TRBD2. The TCR originated in an older man with COVID-19, enrolled during active disease. Sequencing was done on a sample of peripheral blood. CDR3 bases: TGCGCCAGCAGCTTGGGGGCTAGCGGGAATGGTGGCACAGATACGCAGTATTTT. Residues: CASSLGASGNGGTDTQYF.